This T cell receptor (beta chain) was sequenced for a study of T cells after yellow fever vaccination. General study results and limits: Contaminants from the bulk population, in the form of abundant clonotypes, could be found in FACS-sorted repertoires. The appearance of a small share of clonotypes in both CD4 and CD8 compartments was observed. The booster response re-showed most primary clones: around 97% CD4, approximately 90% CD8.

Conversion of TCR transcripts into cDNA relied on 5'RACE template switching, which added a universal primer site and UMIs. TCRdb reprocessed the 5' RACE reads via MiXCR and lists one record per CDR3 protein. The data show about 170,000 distinct CDR3 sequences, approximately 10% seen once. V dropped 5 bases and J dropped 5; count of bases not matched to a gene: 4. The CDR3 sequence is 13 residues long. Only a few counts were recorded for this clonotype. Its antigen is unidentified. Sequenced here: CD8+ T cells sorted from PBMCs, sampled 15 days after the yellow fever booster vaccination. The chain links TRBV12-3 or TRBV12-4 to TRBJ2-3; 7 nucleotides agree with TRBD2. This clonotype was obtained from a man younger than 30 who received the YFV17D yellow fever vaccine. CDR3 residues: CASSLRGGDTQYF. In DNA, the CDR3 is TGTGCCAGCAGTCTCCGCGGGGGAGATACGCAGTATTTT.